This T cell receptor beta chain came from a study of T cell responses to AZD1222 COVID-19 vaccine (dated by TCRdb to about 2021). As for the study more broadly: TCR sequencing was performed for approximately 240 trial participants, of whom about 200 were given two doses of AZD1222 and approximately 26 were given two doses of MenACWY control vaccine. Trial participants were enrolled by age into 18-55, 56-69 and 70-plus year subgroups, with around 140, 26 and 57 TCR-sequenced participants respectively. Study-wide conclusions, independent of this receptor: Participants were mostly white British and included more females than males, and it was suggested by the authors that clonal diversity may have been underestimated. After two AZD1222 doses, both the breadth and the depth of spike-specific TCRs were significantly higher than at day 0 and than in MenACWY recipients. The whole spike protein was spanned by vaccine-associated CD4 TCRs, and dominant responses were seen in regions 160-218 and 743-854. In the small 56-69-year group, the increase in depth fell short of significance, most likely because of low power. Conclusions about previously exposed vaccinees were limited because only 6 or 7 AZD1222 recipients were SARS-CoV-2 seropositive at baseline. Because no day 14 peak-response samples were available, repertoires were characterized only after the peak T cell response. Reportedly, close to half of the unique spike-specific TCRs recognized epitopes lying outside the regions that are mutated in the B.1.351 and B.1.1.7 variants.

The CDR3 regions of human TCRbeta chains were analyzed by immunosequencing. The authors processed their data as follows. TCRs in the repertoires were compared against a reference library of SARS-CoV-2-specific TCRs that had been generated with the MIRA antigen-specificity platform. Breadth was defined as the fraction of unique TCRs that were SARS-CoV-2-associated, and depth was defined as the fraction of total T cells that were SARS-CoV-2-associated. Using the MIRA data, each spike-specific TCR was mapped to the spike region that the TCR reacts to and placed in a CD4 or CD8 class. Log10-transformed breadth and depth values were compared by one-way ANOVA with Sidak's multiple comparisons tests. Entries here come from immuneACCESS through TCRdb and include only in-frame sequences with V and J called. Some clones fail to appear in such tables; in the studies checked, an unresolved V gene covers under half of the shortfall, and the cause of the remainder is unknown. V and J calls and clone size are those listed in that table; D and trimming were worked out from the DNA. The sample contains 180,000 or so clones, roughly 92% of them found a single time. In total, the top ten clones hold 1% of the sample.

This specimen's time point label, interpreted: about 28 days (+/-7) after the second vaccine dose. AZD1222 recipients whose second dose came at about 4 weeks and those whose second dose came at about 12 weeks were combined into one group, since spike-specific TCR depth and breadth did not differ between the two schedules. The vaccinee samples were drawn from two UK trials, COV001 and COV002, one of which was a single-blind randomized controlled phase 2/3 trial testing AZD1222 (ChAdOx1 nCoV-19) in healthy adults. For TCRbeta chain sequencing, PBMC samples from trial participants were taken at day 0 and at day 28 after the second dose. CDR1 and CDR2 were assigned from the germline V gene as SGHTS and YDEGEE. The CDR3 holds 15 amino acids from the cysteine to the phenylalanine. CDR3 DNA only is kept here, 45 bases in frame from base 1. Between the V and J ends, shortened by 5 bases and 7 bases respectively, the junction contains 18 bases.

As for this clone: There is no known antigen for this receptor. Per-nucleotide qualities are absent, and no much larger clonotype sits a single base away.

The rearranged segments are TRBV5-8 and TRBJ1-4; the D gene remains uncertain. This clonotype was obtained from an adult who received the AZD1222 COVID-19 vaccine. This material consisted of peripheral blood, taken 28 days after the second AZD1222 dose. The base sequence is TGTGCCAGCAGGGCCGGGCAAGTATATACTGAAAAACTGTTTTTT. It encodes CASRAGQVYTEKLFF.